This TCR beta chain emerged from a study of Ad26.COV2.S vaccination and SARS-CoV-2 variants. TCRdb's copy holds only in-frame clones and misses some; the assay was immunoSEQ multiplex PCR. The profile covers some 340,000 clones, with just under 85% appearing a single time and 2% to 2.5% taken by the ten largest. Stated treatment: roughly 18 received Ad26.COV2.S at low or high dose, single or two shots; several received placebo; per-sample allocation not given. At day 63 after the first vaccine or placebo injection, samples were drawn. The CDR3 is 15 amino acids. Trimming cost V 6 bases and J 7 bases, with 16 bases left between them. The V gene's germline CDR1 is LGHDT and CDR2 YNNKEL (reference sequence).

The genes are TRBV3-1 (or the pseudogene TRBV3-2) and TRBJ1-6; weak D call: TRBD1 (5 bases). Sample: peripheral blood, taken in a trial of Ad26.COV2.S vaccine versus placebo. This receptor was taken from a person aged 18 to 59 who received the Ad26.COV2.S COVID-19 vaccine or a placebo. This CDR3 reads CASRGRQGANSPLHF. The CDR3 nucleotides are TGTGCCAGCAGGGGCCGGCAGGGAGCAAATTCACCCCTCCACTTT.